The next 17 T cell receptor beta chains were all read from a single sample in a study of breast tumors, draining lymph nodes, adjacent tissues. TCRdb ran MiXCR on the multiplex PCR reads and lists one entry per CDR3 protein. The data contain some 170,000 distinct CDR3 sequences, around 35% of them singletons. Breast cancer patients provided tissue from their axillary draining lymph nodes. Sequencing was done on a sample of axillary lymph node tissue. The receptors were gathered from a female donor with breast cancer. Some clones in this sample may be carry-over from other donors' samples.

On this clonotype itself: A single base separates this from a much larger clone, so it may be a read error. Here the CDR3 omits its conserved ending phenylalanine or tryptophan, so a read error is the likely source. The chain couples TRBV6-1 to TRBJ1-3, with 9 positions matching TRBD1. CDR1 MNHNS and CDR2 SASEGT come from the germline V gene. Trimming cost V 5 bases and J 0 bases; bases outside gene matches: 5. CDR3 length: 16 amino acids. DNA of the CDR3: TGTGCCAGCAGTAGGACAGGGGCGAGCTCTGGAAACACCATATATCTT. It codes for CASSRTGASSGNTIYL.

This clonotype showed up many times. The rearrangement joins TRBV6-5 to TRBJ1-2; D is undetermined. Between the trimmed V and J ends, which lost 0 bases and 4 bases, there was a span of 9 bases. This CDR3 comprises 14 residues. Germline V gene data show CDR1 as MNHEY and CDR2 as SVGAGI. The DNA for the CDR3 is TGTGCCAGCAGTTACTCAGCAGGTACCTATGGCTACACCTTC. This translates into CASSYSAGTYGYTF.

This clonotype was observed a handful of times. A read error may explain this, as a much larger clone is one base away. The rearrangement joins TRBV11-1 to TRBJ2-7; D unclear. The CDR3 is 13 residues long. Germline-derived CDR1 and CDR2 are SGHAT and FQDESV (reference sequence). This chain's CDR3 is CASSFSRSSEQYF. In nucleotides, the CDR3 is TGTGCCAGCAGCTTCTCACGTTCCTCCGAGCAGTACTTC.

This clonotype has only a few counts. A read error may be the cause here, since a much bigger clone is one base away. The rearrangement joins TRBV20-1 to TRBJ2-1; tentatively, D is TRBD1 or TRBD2 (5 bases each). The CDR3 has 11 residues. Germline V gene data show CDR1 as DFQATT and CDR2 as SNEGSKA (reference sequence). In nucleotides, the CDR3 is TGCAGTGCCCCGAGGGGCAATGAGCAGTCCTTC. Protein: CSAPRGNEQSF.

This clonotype was picked up many times. The gene calls are TRBV5-5 and TRBJ1-3, with a weak D call TRBD1 (5 bases). CDR3 length: 15 residues. Looked up from germline, CDR1 is SGHKS and CDR2 is YYEKEE (reference sequence). With 0 bases removed from V and 0 bases from J, the gap between germline ends came to 7 bases. This CDR3 is CASSLADSSGNTIYF. The CDR3 bases are TGTGCCAGCAGCTTGGCCGACAGCTCTGGAAACACCATATATTTT.

In its sample, this clonotype was seen a few times. The CDR3 spells CAILRQTPHEQYF. CDR3 DNA sequence: TGTGCCATCTTAAGACAGACCCCCCACGAGCAGTACTTC. The V gene is TRBV28, the J gene TRBJ2-7, with D possibly being TRBD1 (5 bases). The CDR3 has 13 amino acids. The ends were cut back, 10 bases at V and 5 bases at J, with 18 bases in the middle. CDR1 and CDR2 (germline): MDHEN, SYDVKM.

This clonotype was picked up many times. The rearrangement links TRBV7-2 to TRBJ2-5, with 8 bases that match TRBD2. J lost 4 bases, V lost 5 bases, and 6 bases had no gene match. Germline V gene sequence: CDR1 SGHTA, CDR2 FQGNSA. CDR3 length: 14 residues. This CDR3 is CASSPGGGGETQYF. CDR3 sequence (DNA): TGTGCCAGCAGCCCCGGGGGGGGAGGAGAGACCCAGTACTTC.

This clonotype has a count of ten or more. Germline and junction disagree at one end, which may indicate a read error. This chain links TRBV20-1 with TRBJ2-7; 7 bases map to TRBD1. CDR1 is DFQATT, CDR2 SNEGSKA, per germline (reference sequence). The CDR3 extends over 12 amino acids. This CDR3 reads CSARANVGGADF. In DNA form, the CDR3 reads TGCAGTGCTAGGGCAAATGTAGGGGGCGCGGACTTC.

About this clonotype: The junction departs from the called germline gene at one end, perhaps through a read error. J is TRBJ2-2 and V is TRBV20-1; the D gene is possibly TRBD1 (6 bases). The CDR3 length is 15 residues. CDR1 is DFQATT and CDR2 is SNEGSKA in the germline V gene (reference sequence). CDR3 bases: TGCAGTGCCAGAGGGGGACCTCCGAACACCGGGGAGCTGTTTTTT. Translation: CSARGGPPNTGELFF.

The rearrangement links TRBV6-5 to TRBJ1-1, with D uncertain. The germline gives CDR1 MNHEY, CDR2 SVGAGI. The CDR3 contains 14 residues. Trimming cost V 5 bases and J 4 bases, with 14 bases left between them. This CDR3 is CASSNAQVGTEAFF. The CDR3 DNA reads as TGTGCCAGCAGTAACGCCCAGGTAGGCACTGAAGCTTTCTTT.

This clonotype was counted many times. The chain recombines TRBV20-1 with TRBJ1-4, with 8 nucleotides matching TRBD1. Germline V gives CDR1 DFQATT, CDR2 SNEGSKA (reference sequence). CDR3 length: 17 amino acids. The V and J ends lost 3 bases and 2 bases, in that order; junction bases with no gene match: 11. CDR3 sequence (DNA): TGCAGTGCTAGGATGGGACAGGCCAAGAGGACTAATGAAAAACTGTTTTTT. Amino acid sequence: CSARMGQAKRTNEKLFF.

This clonotype was seen repeatedly, ten times or more. V gene TRBV4-3 combines with J gene TRBJ2-7; the D gene is possibly TRBD2 (6 bases). This CDR3 comprises 16 residues. Trimming took off 3 bases at V and 0 bases at J, with 15 bases between the two ends. CDR1 is LGHNA and CDR2 is YSLEER in the germline V gene. The CDR3 sequence: CASSQEAAGSSYEQYF. The CDR3 coding sequence is TGCGCCAGCAGCCAGGAGGCAGCGGGCAGCTCCTACGAGCAGTACTTC.

Regarding this clonotype: This may stem from a read error, because a much larger clone lies one nucleotide away. CDR3 in DNA: TGTGCCAGCAGTGACTCTATCATCGAGACCCAGTACTTC. Translation gives CASSDSIIETQYF. The J gene is TRBJ2-5, the V gene TRBV6-2 or TRBV6-3; the D is unclear. Germline loops: CDR1 MNHEY, CDR2 SVGEGT. This CDR3 has 13 residues.

In this sample, this clonotype turned up many times. V is TRBV5-1 and J is TRBJ2-2, with D tentatively TRBD1 or TRBD2 (5 bases each). With 0 bases removed from V and 3 bases from J, the gap between germline ends came to 12 bases. The germline gives CDR1 SGHRS, CDR2 YFSETQ. This CDR3 has 16 residues. The CDR3 DNA is TGCGCCAGCAGCTTGGCGGCCGGGACCTACACCGGGGAGCTGTTTTTT. It yields the protein CASSLAAGTYTGELFF.

Many counts were recorded for this clonotype. The chain links TRBV7-9 to TRBJ1-1; D is uncertain. This CDR3 spans 13 amino acids. With 6 bases removed from V and 1 base from J, the gap between germline ends came to 9 bases. CDR1 and CDR2 from the germline V gene are SEHNR and FQNEAQ (reference sequence). Here the CDR3 DNA reads TGTGCCAGCAGTTCACGACAGAACACTGAAGCTTTCTTT. It yields the protein CASSSRQNTEAFF. Complete variable domain (other parts from reference TRBV7-9 and TRBJ1-1): DTGVSQNPRHKITKRGQNVTFRCDPISEHNRLYWYRQTLGQGPEFLTYFQNEAQLEKSRLLSDRFSAERPKGSFSTLEIQRTEQGDSAMYLCASSSRQNTEAFFGQGTRLTVV.

This clonotype was observed many times. The chain carries TRBV7-2 and TRBJ2-1; D not certain. Looked up from germline, CDR1 is SGHTA and CDR2 is FQGNSA. V was cut by 8 bases and J by 5 bases, with 7 bases left in between. This CDR3 is 11 amino acids long. The CDR3 is CASGYHNEQFF. The CDR3 DNA reads as TGTGCCAGCGGTTATCACAATGAGCAGTTCTTC.

This clonotype was detected many times. V and J are TRBV28 and TRBJ2-1, with TRBD2 identical over 14 bases. The CDR3 loop spans 17 amino acids. Germline loops: CDR1 MDHEN, CDR2 SYDVKM. The ends lost 6 bases at V and 4 bases at J; junction bases unmatched: 8. The DNA for the CDR3 is TGTGCCAGCAGGCCCGGGACTAGCGGGGGTCAGTACAATGAGCAGTTCTTC. Translating gives CASRPGTSGGQYNEQFF.